This TCR beta chain emerged from a study of blood T cell repertoires in COVID-19. Study in general: Samples representing acute and convalescent COVID-19 were sourced from the United States, Italy and Spain. In each case, the material was cDNA or gDNA derived from T cells, B-cell-depleted T cells, or PBMCs.

Original methodology: Amplification from reference gene primers served as the basis for estimated nucleated cell counts. Method: immunoSEQ multiplex PCR; TCRdb's copy keeps in-frame clones and lacks some. V and J calls and clone size are as listed in that table; D and trimming were resolved from the DNA. The sample includes about 220,000 clones, 85% seen only once; the top ten take 2.4%. The germline CDR1 and CDR2 sequences are KGHSH and LQKENI. The V gene end was trimmed by 3 bases and the J gene end by 3 bases; junction bases not matched to a gene: 8. CDR3 size: 15 residues. One Seattle source followed patients from active infection through their disease course.

The sequence was obtained from a woman between 65 and 79 years old with COVID-19, enrolled during active disease. The sample comprised peripheral blood. V usage is TRBV18 and J usage is TRBJ2-7; 7 nucleotides match TRBD1. CDR3 sequence reads: CASSPSRTGSYEQYF. The CDR3 region has the DNA TGTGCCAGCTCACCCTCCCGGACAGGAAGCTACGAGCAGTACTTC.